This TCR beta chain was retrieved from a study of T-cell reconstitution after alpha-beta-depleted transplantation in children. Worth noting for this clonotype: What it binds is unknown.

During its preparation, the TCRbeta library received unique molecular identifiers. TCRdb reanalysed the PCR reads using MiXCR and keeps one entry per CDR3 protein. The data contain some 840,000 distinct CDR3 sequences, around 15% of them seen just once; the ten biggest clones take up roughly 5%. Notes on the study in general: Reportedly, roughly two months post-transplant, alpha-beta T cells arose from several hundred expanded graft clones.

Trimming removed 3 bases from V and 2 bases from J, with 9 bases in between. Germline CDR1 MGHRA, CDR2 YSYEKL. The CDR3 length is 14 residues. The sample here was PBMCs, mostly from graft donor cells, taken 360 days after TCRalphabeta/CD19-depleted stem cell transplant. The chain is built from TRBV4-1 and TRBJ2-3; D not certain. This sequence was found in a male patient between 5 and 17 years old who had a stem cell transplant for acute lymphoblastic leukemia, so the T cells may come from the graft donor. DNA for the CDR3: TGCGCCAGCAGCCACATGGAGAACACAGATACGCAGTATTTT. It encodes CASSHMENTDTQYF.